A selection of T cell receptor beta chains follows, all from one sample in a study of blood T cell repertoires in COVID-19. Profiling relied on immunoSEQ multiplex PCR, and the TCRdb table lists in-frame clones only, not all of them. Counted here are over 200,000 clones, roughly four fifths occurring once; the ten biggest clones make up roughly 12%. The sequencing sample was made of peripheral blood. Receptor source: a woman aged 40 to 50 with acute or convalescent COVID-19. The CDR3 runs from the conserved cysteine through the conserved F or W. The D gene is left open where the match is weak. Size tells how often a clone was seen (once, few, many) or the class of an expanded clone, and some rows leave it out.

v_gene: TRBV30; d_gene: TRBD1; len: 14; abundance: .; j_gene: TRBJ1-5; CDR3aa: CAWRATGGHQPQHF; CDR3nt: TGTGCCTGGAGAGCTACAGGGGGCCACCAGCCCCAGCATTTT
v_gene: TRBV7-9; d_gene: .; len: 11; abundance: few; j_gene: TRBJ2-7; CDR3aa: CASSTSYEQYF; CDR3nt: TGTGCCAGCAGCACCAGCTACGAGCAGTACTTC
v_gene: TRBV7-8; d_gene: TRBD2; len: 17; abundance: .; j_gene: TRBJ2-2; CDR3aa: CASSTPRRAGDTGELFF; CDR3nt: TGTGCCAGCAGCACGCCTAGGAGGGCGGGAGACACCGGGGAGCTGTTTTTT
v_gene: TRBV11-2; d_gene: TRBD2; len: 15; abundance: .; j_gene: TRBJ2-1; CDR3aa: CASSPASGRACRQFF; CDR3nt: TGTGCCAGCAGCCCCGCTAGCGGGAGGGCCTGTCGACAGTTCTTC
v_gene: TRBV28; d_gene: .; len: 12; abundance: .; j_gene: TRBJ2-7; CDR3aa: CASSTGGYEQYF; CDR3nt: TGTGCCAGCAGCACTGGAGGTTACGAGCAGTACTTC
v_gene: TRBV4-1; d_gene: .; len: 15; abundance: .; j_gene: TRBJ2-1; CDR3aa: CASSQDVAVYNEQFF; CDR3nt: TGCGCCAGCAGCCAAGATGTAGCCGTCTACAATGAGCAGTTCTTC
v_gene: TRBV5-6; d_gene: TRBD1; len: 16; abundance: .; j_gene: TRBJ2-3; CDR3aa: CASSLAGQGYTDTQYF; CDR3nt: TGTGCCAGCAGCTTGGCCGGACAGGGCTACACAGATACGCAGTATTTT
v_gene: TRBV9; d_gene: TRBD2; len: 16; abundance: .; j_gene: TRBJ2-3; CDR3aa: CASSVGLAGGSDTQYF; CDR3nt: TGTGCCAGCAGCGTAGGATTAGCGGGGGGGTCGGATACGCAGTATTTT
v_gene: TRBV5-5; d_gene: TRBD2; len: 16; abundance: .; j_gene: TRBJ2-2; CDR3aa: CASSLITSGDTGELFF; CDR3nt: TGTGCCAGCAGCTTGATAACTAGCGGTGACACCGGGGAGCTGTTTTTT
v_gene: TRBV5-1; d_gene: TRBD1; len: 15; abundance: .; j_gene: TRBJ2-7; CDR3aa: CASSRGTGPSYEQYF; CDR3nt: TGCGCCAGTTCTCGGGGGACAGGGCCCTCCTACGAGCAGTACTTC
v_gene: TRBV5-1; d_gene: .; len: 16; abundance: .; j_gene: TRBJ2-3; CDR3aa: CASSLEELGPKDTQYF; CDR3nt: TGCGCCAGCAGCTTGGAGGAGCTCGGCCCCAAGGATACGCAGTATTTT
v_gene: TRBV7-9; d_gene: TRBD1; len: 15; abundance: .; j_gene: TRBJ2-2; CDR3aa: CASSLVGTVTGELFF; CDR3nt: TGTGCCAGCAGCTTAGTCGGGACAGTAACCGGGGAGCTGTTTTTT
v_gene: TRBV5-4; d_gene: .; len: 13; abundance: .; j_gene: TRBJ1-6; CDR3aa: CASSLSRDSPLHF; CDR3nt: TGTGCCAGCAGCTTAAGCCGGGATTCACCCCTCCACTTT
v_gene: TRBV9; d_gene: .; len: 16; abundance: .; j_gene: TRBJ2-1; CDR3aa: CASSVGFYSSYNEQFF; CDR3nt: TGTGCCAGCAGCGTAGGGTTCTACAGCTCCTACAATGAGCAGTTCTTC
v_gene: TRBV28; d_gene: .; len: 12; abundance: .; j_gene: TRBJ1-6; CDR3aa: CASSFRGSPLHF; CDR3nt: TGTGCCAGCAGTTTCCGTGGCTCACCCCTCCACTTT
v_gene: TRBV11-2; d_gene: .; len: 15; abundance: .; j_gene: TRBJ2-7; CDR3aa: CASSLPGTSSYEQYF; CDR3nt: TGTGCCAGCAGCCTGCCCGGGACAAGCTCCTACGAGCAGTACTTC
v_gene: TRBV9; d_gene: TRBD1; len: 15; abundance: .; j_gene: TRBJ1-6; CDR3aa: CASSVADRDSSPLHF; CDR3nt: TGTGCCAGCAGCGTAGCCGACAGGGACTCTTCACCCCTCCACTTT
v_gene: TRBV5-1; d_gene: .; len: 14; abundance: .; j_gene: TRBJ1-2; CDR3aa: CASSTGMGIGGYTF; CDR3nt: TGCGCCAGCAGTACAGGTATGGGAATAGGCGGCTACACCTTC
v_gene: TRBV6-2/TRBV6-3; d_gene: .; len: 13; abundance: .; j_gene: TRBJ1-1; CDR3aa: CASSFGMNTEAFF; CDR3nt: TGTGCCAGCAGTTTCGGGATGAACACTGAAGCTTTCTTT
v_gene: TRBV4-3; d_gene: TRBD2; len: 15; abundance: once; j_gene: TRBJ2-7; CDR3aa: CASSLRVSGSYEQYF; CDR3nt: TGCGCCAGCAGCCTTCGCGTTAGCGGGAGCTACGAGCAGTACTTC
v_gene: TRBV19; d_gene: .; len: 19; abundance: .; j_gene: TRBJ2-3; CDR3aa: CASSPQSDTPPYLTDTQYF; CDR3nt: TGTGCCAGTAGTCCCCAATCCGATACTCCACCTTACCTCACAGATACGCAGTATTTT
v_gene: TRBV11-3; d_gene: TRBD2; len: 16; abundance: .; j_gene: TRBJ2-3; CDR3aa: CASSSSLAGGPDTQYF; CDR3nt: TGTGCCAGCAGCTCCTCACTAGCGGGGGGGCCAGATACGCAGTATTTT
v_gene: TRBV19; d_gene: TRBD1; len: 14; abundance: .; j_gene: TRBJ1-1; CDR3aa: CASRSGGAGTEAFF; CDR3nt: TGTGCCAGTCGCTCAGGGGGCGCCGGCACTGAAGCTTTCTTT
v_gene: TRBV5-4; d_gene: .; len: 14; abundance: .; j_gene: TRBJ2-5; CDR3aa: CASSKEQNQETQYF; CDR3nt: TGTGCCAGCAGCAAAGAACAGAACCAAGAGACCCAGTACTTC
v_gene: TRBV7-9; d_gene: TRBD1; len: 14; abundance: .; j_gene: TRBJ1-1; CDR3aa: CASTRGQPNTEAFF; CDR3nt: TGTGCCAGCACCAGGGGACAGCCGAACACTGAAGCTTTCTTT
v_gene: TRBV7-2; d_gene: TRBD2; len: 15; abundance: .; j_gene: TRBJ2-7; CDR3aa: CASSLASGPAYEQYF; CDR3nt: TGTGCCAGCAGCTTAGCTAGCGGGCCAGCCTACGAGCAGTACTTC
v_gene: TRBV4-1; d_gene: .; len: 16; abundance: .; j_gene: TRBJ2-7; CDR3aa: CASSQEFQQVVYEQYF; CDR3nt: TGCGCCAGCAGCCAAGAGTTTCAACAGGTAGTCTACGAGCAGTACTTC
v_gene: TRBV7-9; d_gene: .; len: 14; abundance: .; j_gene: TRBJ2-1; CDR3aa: CASSLESRVNEQFF; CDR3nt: TGTGCCAGCAGCTTAGAATCCAGGGTAAATGAGCAGTTCTTC
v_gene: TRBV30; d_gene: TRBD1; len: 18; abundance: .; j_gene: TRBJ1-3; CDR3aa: CAFWTKSPGQGAPNTIYF; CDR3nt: TGTGCCTTCTGGACTAAGTCCCCGGGACAGGGGGCTCCAAACACCATATATTTT
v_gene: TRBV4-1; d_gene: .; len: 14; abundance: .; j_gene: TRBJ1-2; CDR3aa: CASSQELSSRGYTF; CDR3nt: TGCGCCAGCAGCCAAGAACTCTCATCTAGAGGCTACACCTTC
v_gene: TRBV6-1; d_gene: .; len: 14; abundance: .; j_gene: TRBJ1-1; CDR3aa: CASSEAARRTEAFF; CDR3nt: TGTGCCAGCAGTGAAGCCGCCCGGAGGACTGAAGCTTTCTTT
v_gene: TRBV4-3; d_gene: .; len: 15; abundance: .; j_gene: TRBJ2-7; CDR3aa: CASSRGFVANYEQYF; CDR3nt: TGCGCCAGCAGCCGGGGCTTCGTGGCCAACTACGAGCAGTACTTC
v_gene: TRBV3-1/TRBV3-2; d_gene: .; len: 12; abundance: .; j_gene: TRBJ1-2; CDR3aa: CASSPDSWGYTF; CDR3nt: TGTGCCAGCAGCCCGGACAGCTGGGGCTACACCTTC
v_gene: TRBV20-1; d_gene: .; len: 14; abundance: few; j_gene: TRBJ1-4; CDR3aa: CSASLPTTNEKLFF; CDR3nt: TGCAGTGCTAGTCTCCCTACAACTAATGAAAAACTGTTTTTT
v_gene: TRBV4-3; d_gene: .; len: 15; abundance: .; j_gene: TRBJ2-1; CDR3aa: CASSQDLGSYNEQFF; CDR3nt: TGCGCCAGCAGCCAAGATCTCGGTAGCTACAATGAGCAGTTCTTC
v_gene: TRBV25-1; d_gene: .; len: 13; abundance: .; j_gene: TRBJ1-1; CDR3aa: CASSVPTNTEAFF; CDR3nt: TGTGCCAGCAGTGTACCTACGAACACTGAAGCTTTCTTT
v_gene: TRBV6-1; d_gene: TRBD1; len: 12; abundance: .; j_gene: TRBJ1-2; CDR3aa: CASSDRGYGYTF; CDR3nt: TGTGCCAGCAGTGACAGGGGGTATGGCTACACCTTC
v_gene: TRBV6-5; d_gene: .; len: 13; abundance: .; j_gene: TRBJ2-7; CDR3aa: CASSYSMGGEQYF; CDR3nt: TGTGCCAGCAGTTACTCGATGGGGGGCGAGCAGTACTTC
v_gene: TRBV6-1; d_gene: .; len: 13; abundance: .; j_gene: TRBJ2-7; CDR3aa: CASSETGPYEQYF; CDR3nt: TGTGCCAGCAGTGAAACAGGCCCCTACGAGCAGTACTTC
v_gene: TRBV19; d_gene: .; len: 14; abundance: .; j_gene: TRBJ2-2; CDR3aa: CASSADRITGELFF; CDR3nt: TGTGCCAGTAGTGCGGATCGTATCACCGGGGAGCTGTTTTTT
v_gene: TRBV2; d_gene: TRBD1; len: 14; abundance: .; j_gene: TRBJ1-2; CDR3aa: CATRQGVTTYGYTF; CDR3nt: TGTGCCACTAGACAGGGGGTGACCACCTATGGCTACACCTTC
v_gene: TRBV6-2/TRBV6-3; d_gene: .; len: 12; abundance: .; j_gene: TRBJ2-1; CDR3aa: CASSGGLNEQFF; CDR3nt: TGTGCCAGCAGTGGGGGCCTCAATGAGCAGTTCTTC
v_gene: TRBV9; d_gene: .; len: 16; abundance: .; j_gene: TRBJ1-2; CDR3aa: CASSPTWGGSNYGYTF; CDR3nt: TGTGCCAGCAGCCCCACGTGGGGGGGGTCTAACTATGGCTACACCTTC
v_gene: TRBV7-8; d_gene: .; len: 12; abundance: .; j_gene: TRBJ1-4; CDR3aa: CASSSDREKLFF; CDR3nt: TGTGCCAGCAGCTCCGATCGGGAAAAACTGTTTTTT
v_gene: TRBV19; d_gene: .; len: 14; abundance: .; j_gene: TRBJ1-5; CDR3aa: CASSIAVRNQPQHF; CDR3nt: TGTGCCAGTAGTATAGCAGTCAGGAATCAGCCCCAGCATTTT
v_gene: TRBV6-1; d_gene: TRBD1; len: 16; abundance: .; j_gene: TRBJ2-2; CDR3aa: CASSARTGTSTGELFF; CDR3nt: TGTGCCAGCAGTGCGAGGACAGGGACCAGCACCGGGGAGCTGTTTTTT
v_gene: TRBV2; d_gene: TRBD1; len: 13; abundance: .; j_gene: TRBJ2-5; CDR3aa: CARKDREQETQYF; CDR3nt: TGTGCCAGGAAAGACAGGGAGCAAGAGACCCAGTACTTC
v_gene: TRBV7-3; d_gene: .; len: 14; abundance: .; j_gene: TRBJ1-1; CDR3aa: CASSLRGDDTEAFF; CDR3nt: TGTGCCAGCAGCTTAAGGGGGGACGACACTGAAGCTTTCTTT
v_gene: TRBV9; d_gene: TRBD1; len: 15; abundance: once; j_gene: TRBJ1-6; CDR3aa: CASSRDRGRASPLHF; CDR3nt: TGTGCCAGCAGCCGAGACAGGGGTCGGGCTTCACCCCTCCACTTT
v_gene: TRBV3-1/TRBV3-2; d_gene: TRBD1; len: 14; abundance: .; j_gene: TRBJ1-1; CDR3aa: CASSPRGQNTEAFF; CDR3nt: TGTGCCAGCAGCCCTAGGGGGCAGAACACTGAAGCTTTCTTT
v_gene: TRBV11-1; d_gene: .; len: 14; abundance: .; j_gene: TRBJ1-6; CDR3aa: CASSWDIRGSPLHF; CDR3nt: TGTGCCAGCAGCTGGGACATTAGGGGTTCACCCCTCCACTTT